Listed below are T cell receptor beta chains from one sample, sequenced in a study of blood T cell repertoires in COVID-19. The assay was immunoSEQ multiplex PCR, and TCRdb's table has in-frame clones only and misses some. The sample has 300,000 or so clones; about nine tenths are singletons. The sequencing sample was made of peripheral blood. The receptors come from a woman in her thirties or forties with acute or convalescent COVID-19. CDR3s include the opening cysteine and the closing phenylalanine or tryptophan. The D gene is left open where the match is weak. Only part of the rows carry a size: once, few, many, or a class if the clone is expanded.

.	TRBV25-1	.	TRBJ2-5	CASSTAAGYQETQYF	TGTGCCAGCAGTACCGCCGCGGGATACCAAGAGACCCAGTACTTC
.	TRBV3-1/TRBV3-2	once	TRBJ1-1	CASSRLMNTEAFF	TGTGCCAGCAGCCGGCTTATGAACACTGAAGCTTTCTTT
.	TRBV5-1	.	TRBJ2-3	CASSLEGGTDTQYF	TGCGCCAGCAGCTTGGAAGGGGGCACAGATACGCAGTATTTT
.	TRBV19	.	TRBJ1-1	CASSQGLNTEAFF	TGTGCCAGTAGCCAGGGGCTGAACACTGAAGCTTTCTTT
.	TRBV4-1	.	TRBJ2-2	CASSQGSGYTGELFF	TGCGCCAGCAGCCAAGGGAGCGGATACACCGGGGAGCTGTTTTTT
.	TRBV6-4	once	TRBJ2-3	CASSGGETTDTQYF	TGTGCCAGCAGCGGCGGGGAAACCACAGATACGCAGTATTTT
.	TRBV2	.	TRBJ1-4	CASSAGKYEKLFF	TGTGCCAGCAGTGCAGGGAAGTACGAAAAACTGTTTTTT
.	TRBV27	.	TRBJ2-3	CASSSAGADTQYF	TGTGCCAGCAGTTCCGCAGGTGCAGATACGCAGTATTTT
TRBD1	TRBV6-2/TRBV6-3	.	TRBJ1-2	CASSYPGTAYGYTF	TGTGCCAGCAGTTACCCTGGGACAGCCTATGGCTACACCTTC
TRBD2	TRBV9	.	TRBJ2-3	CASSARRAGGWDTQYF	TGTGCCAGCAGCGCCCGGAGAGCGGGGGGCTGGGATACGCAGTATTTT
.	TRBV3-1/TRBV3-2	.	TRBJ1-5	CASSQISGQPQHF	TGTGCCAGCAGCCAGATAAGCGGGCAGCCCCAGCATTTT
TRBD1	TRBV3-1/TRBV3-2	.	TRBJ1-6	CASSQVGGDSPLHF	TGTGCCAGCAGCCAAGTAGGGGGCGATTCACCCCTCCACTTT
TRBD1	TRBV19	.	TRBJ1-3	CASSTRDSSYSGNTIYF	TGTGCCAGTAGTACCCGGGACAGCTCTTACTCTGGAAACACCATATATTTT
TRBD1	TRBV30	.	TRBJ1-4	CAWSGRGTATNEKLFF	TGTGCCTGGAGCGGTCGTGGGACAGCTACTAATGAAAAACTGTTTTTT
TRBD1	TRBV28	.	TRBJ1-2	CASSTQGAGYGYTF	TGTGCCAGCAGTACACAGGGGGCCGGGTATGGCTACACCTTC
.	TRBV18	.	TRBJ1-1	CASSPPSLLLQGLNTEAFF	TGTGCCAGCTCACCCCCCTCTCTACTGCTACAGGGCCTCAACACTGAAGCTTTCTTT
TRBD2	TRBV27	.	TRBJ2-3	CAIRTSGGYTDTQYF	TGTGCCATCAGGACTAGCGGGGGGTATACAGATACGCAGTATTTT
TRBD1	TRBV19	.	TRBJ1-2	CASSPRDRAGYTF	TGTGCCAGTAGTCCCCGGGACAGGGCTGGCTACACCTTC
TRBD1	TRBV29-1	.	TRBJ1-1	CSVQTGGTEAFF	TGCAGCGTGCAGACAGGGGGCACTGAAGCTTTCTTT
.	TRBV7-8	.	TRBJ2-3	CASSPYDTQYF	TGTGCCAGCAGCCCCTACGATACGCAGTATTTT
.	TRBV12-2	.	TRBJ1-6	CALPFYNSPLHF	TGTGCACTTCCGTTCTATAATTCACCCCTCCACTTT
TRBD1	TRBV18	.	TRBJ1-1	CASSHKPTGYMNTEAFF	TGTGCCAGCTCACATAAACCGACAGGGTACATGAACACTGAAGCTTTCTTT